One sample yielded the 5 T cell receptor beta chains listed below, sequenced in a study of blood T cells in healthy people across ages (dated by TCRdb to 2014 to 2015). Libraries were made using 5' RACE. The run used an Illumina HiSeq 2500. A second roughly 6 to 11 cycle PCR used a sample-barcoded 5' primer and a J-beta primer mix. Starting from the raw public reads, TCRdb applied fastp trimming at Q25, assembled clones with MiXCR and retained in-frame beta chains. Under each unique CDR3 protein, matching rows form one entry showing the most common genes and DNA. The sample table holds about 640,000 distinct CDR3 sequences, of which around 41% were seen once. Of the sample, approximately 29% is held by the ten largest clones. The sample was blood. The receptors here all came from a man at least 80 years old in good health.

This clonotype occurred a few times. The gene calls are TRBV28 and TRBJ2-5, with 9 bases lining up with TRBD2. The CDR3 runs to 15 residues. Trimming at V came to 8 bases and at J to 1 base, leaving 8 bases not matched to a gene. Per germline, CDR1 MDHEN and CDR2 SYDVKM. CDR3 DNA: TGTGCCAGCTGTGGGGCGGGAGGGGCCCAAGAGACCCAGTACTTC. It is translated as CASCGAGGAQETQYF.

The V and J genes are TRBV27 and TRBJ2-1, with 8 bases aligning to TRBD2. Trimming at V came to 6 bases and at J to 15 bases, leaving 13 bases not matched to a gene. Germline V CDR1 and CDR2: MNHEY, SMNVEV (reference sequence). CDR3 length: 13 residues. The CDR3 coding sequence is TGTGCCAGCAGGCCGCGGCAGCGGGAGTTTGGGTTCTTC. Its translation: CASRPRQREFGFF.

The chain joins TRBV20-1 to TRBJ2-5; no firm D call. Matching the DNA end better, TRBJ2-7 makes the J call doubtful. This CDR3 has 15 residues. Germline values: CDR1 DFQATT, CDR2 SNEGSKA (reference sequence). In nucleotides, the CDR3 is TGCAGTGCTAGAGATTCTCGAGACTCCCCGTACGAGCAGTACTTC. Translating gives CSARDSRDSPYEQYF.

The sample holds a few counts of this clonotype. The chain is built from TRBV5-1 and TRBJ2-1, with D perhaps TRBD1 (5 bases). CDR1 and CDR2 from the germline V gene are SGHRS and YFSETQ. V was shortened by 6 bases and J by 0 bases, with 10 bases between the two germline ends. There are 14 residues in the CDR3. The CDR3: CASKQESSYNEQFF. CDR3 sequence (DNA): TGCGCCAGCAAACAGGAGAGCTCCTACAATGAGCAGTTCTTC.

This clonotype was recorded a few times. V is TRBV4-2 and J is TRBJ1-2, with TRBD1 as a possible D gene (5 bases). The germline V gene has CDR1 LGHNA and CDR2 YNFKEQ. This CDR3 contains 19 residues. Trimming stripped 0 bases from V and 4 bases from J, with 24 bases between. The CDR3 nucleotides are TGTGCCAGCAGCCAAGATCCGGGCCAGGGTGCCTCCCGGTCCTATGGCTACACCTTC. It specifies CASSQDPGQGASRSYGYTF.